This T cell receptor beta chain was sequenced in a study of CD8+ T cells in alopecia areata. Study information: The SALT score measured affected scalp surface percentage in treated patients.

Treatment denoted: oral pan-JAK inhibitor, 5-10 mg twice daily. Those with alopecia areata gave lesional scalp punch biopsies and peripheral blood. RNA was extracted and reverse transcribed into cDNA as the sequencing template. Sequencing used immunoSEQ multiplex PCR; TCRdb keeps in-frame clones, though not all of them. The sample lists 4,000 to 5,500 clones; 80% to 95% were seen once. This sequence was found in a human donor with alopecia areata. The sequenced sample was skin, obtained at week 4, from a patient treated with tofacitinib.

The CDR3 here is CASSIVGGQGNQPQHF. CDR3 DNA: TGTGCCAGTAGTATAGTAGGAGGACAGGGTAACCAGCCCCAGCATTTT. V gene TRBV19 combines with J gene TRBJ1-5; TRBD1 aligns across 8 bases. CDR1 is LNHDA and CDR2 is SQIVND in the germline V gene (reference sequence). The CDR3 covers 16 residues. J lost 7 bases, V lost 1 base, and 9 bases had no gene match. The complete variable domain, with remaining parts taken from reference TRBV19 and TRBJ1-5, reads DGGITQSPKYLFRKEGQNVTLSCEQNLNHDAMYWYRQDPGQGLRLIYYSQIVNDFQKGDIAEGYSVSREKKESFPLTVTSAQKNPTAFYLCASSIVGGQGNQPQHFGDGTRLSIL.